Listed below are T cell receptor beta chains from one sample, sequenced in a study of circulating tumor DNA in untreated peripheral T-cell lymphoma. Some clones are missing from TCRdb's copy, which holds only in-frame ones; the method was immunoSEQ multiplex PCR. The table lists 8,800 or so clones, 80% to 85% of them singletons. The sequencing sample was made of tumor tissue. The receptors were sampled from a human donor with peripheral T-cell lymphoma. CDR3s include the opening cysteine and the closing phenylalanine or tryptophan. A D gene is named only where the DNA matches it firmly. Size tells how often a clone was seen (once, few, many) or the class of an expanded clone, and some rows leave it out.

d_call,v_call,j_call,clone_size,cdr3_nt,cdr3_aa
NA,TRBV10-1,TRBJ2-3,NA,TGCGCCAGCAGTCGGGACGGCCTCACAGATACGCAGTATTTT,CASSRDGLTDTQYF
TRBD1,TRBV19,TRBJ1-6,NA,TGTGCCACCACCCCCGGACAGGGATTCAATTCACCCCTCCACTTT,CATTPGQGFNSPLHF
NA,TRBV19,TRBJ1-6,NA,TGTGCCAGCCAGGACCGGGGAGAGGGGCTCTATTCACCCCTCCACTTT,CASQDRGEGLYSPLHF
NA,TRBV2,TRBJ1-1,NA,TGTGCCAGCAGTAGGATGAACACTGAAGCTTTCTTT,CASSRMNTEAFF
NA,TRBV30,TRBJ2-7,NA,TGTGCCTGGAGTGTAGGGGGTTCCTACGAGCAGTACTTC,CAWSVGGSYEQYF
NA,TRBV2,TRBJ1-2,NA,TGTGCCAGCAGCTCTTCCTTAAATAGTTATGGCTACACCTTC,CASSSSLNSYGYTF
NA,TRBV29-1,TRBJ1-1,NA,TGCAGCGCCCTGGGGGGCCCGAGGACTGAAGCTTTCTTT,CSALGGPRTEAFF
NA,TRBV19,TRBJ2-1,NA,TGTGCCAGTAGAAGGGGGTACAATGAGCAGTTCTTC,CASRRGYNEQFF
NA,TRBV29-1,TRBJ2-1,NA,TGCAGCGTTGAAGATCGAGGCGGAACCTACAATGAGCAGTTCTTC,CSVEDRGGTYNEQFF
TRBD2,TRBV11-3,TRBJ2-1,NA,TGTGCCAGCAGCTTAAGTTGGCGGGGGGGTCTAAGGTCCTACAATGAGCAGTTCTTC,CASSLSWRGGLRSYNEQFF
NA,TRBV5-1,TRBJ1-1,NA,TGCGCCAGCAGGGGATATGAGCTAAACACTGAAGCTTTCTTT,CASRGYELNTEAFF
TRBD2,TRBV7-2,TRBJ2-1,once,TGTGCCAACAGCTTACGGCTAGCGGGGGGCAGGTACAATGAGCAGTTCTTC,CANSLRLAGGRYNEQFF
NA,TRBV6-8,TRBJ1-5,NA,TGTGCCAGCTGGGACGGCAATCAGCCCCAGCATTTT,CASWDGNQPQHF
NA,TRBV9,TRBJ2-7,NA,TGTGCCAGCAGCGCCAGGGAGTCCGAGCAGTACTTC,CASSARESEQYF
NA,TRBV6-8,TRBJ1-2,NA,TGTGCCAGCAGTCCCGGAGAGCCCCCTAACTATGGCTACACCTTC,CASSPGEPPNYGYTF
NA,TRBV1,TRBJ1-4,NA,TGCGCCAGCAGCCCCCTTTTCAGGGAGCAAAATGAAAAACTGTTTTTT,CASSPLFREQNEKLFF
NA,TRBV12-5,TRBJ1-1,NA,TGTGCTAGTGGTTTGGGTCCCCTGGGCACTGAAGCTTTCTTT,CASGLGPLGTEAFF
NA,TRBV15,TRBJ1-1,NA,TGTGCCACCAGCAGCCGGGACAAGAACACTGAAGCTTTCTTT,CATSSRDKNTEAFF
NA,TRBV4-1,TRBJ2-4,NA,TGCGCCAGCAGCCAAGATACTGGGGCCGGGGCCAAAAACATTCAGTACTTC,CASSQDTGAGAKNIQYF
NA,TRBV30,TRBJ1-1,NA,TGTGCCTGGAGTGTACGTAGCTTGAACACTGAAGCTTTCTTT,CAWSVRSLNTEAFF
NA,TRBV6-8,TRBJ2-7,NA,TGTGCCAGCAGTTCCCCCGCCGATAGGAACGAGCAGTACTTC,CASSSPADRNEQYF
NA,TRBV19,TRBJ1-2,NA,TGTGCCAGTAGTATGGAGGAATACTATGGCTACACCTTC,CASSMEEYYGYTF
NA,TRBV18,TRBJ1-5,NA,TGTGCCAGCTCACCAACCGGAATAGACAGCGCCCAGCATTTT,CASSPTGIDSAQHF
NA,TRBV6-8,TRBJ1-1,NA,TGTGCCAGCAGTTACTGGGGGCAGGCTGAAGCTTTCTTT,CASSYWGQAEAFF
NA,TRBV19,TRBJ2-2,few,TGTGCCAGTAACGTTCCCAACACCGGGGAGCTGTTTTTT,CASNVPNTGELFF
NA,TRBV6-8,TRBJ1-1,few,TGTGCCATCGCTAACGGAGGGGGAAGGTCTGAAGCTTTCTTT,CAIANGGGRSEAFF
NA,TRBV25-1,TRBJ1-2,few,TGTGCCAGCAGTGAATTCGGAGTGGGGGCCTATGGCTACACCTTC,CASSEFGVGAYGYTF
NA,TRBV10-3,TRBJ1-4,NA,TGTGCCACCAACTTCGGAGGCCTTAGGAATGAAAAACTGTTTTTT,CATNFGGLRNEKLFF
NA,TRBV1,TRBJ1-4,once,TGCGCCAGCAGCCAAGGGACAGGGGGCACTAATGAAAAACTGTTTTTT,CASSQGTGGTNEKLFF
TRBD1,TRBV10-2,TRBJ1-1,once,TGCGCCAGCCAGGGACAGGGGACTGAAGCTTTCTTT,CASQGQGTEAFF
TRBD1,TRBV11-3,TRBJ2-3,NA,TGTGCCAGCAGCCTGGGACAGCCCGGGGATACGCAGTATTTT,CASSLGQPGDTQYF
NA,TRBV19,TRBJ1-1,NA,TGTGCTAGTAGTTTCCAAGCCCGGGACAAGAACACTGAAGCTTTCTTT,CASSFQARDKNTEAFF
TRBD1,TRBV30,TRBJ1-1,NA,TGTGTCTGGTGGGACAGGGGGACTGAAGCTTTCTTT,CVWWDRGTEAFF
NA,TRBV6-8,TRBJ1-1,NA,TGTGCCAGCAGTTACACTTACAGGGCTGAAGCTTTCTTT,CASSYTYRAEAFF
NA,TRBV6-8,TRBJ1-1,once,TGTGCCAGCAGTTCCTTGCCTACTGAAGCTTTCTTT,CASSSLPTEAFF
NA,TRBV11-3,TRBJ2-4,NA,TGTGCCAGCAGCTCACCAGCGGACAGTTCCAAAAACATTCAGTACTTC,CASSSPADSSKNIQYF
NA,TRBV14,TRBJ1-2,NA,TGTGCCAGCAGTCAGGGGCTGGGGTCCTATGGCTACACCTTC,CASSQGLGSYGYTF
NA,TRBV18,TRBJ2-5,NA,TGTGCCAGCTCACCAAATATTGGACAGCAAGAGACCCAGTACTTC,CASSPNIGQQETQYF
TRBD2,TRBV15,TRBJ2-1,NA,TGTGCCACCAGCTCTGGACTAGCGAGCAATGAGCAGTTCTTC,CATSSGLASNEQFF
NA,TRBV5-1,TRBJ1-5,NA,TGCGCCAGCAGCTTGAAACAATATAGCAATCAGCCCCAGCATTTT,CASSLKQYSNQPQHF
NA,TRBV29-1,TRBJ2-3,NA,TGCAGCGTTGCCCAAGTCGGGGACAACACAGATACGCAGTATTTT,CSVAQVGDNTDTQYF